In its sample, the clone carrying this T cell receptor beta chain was seen a few times. CDR3 length equals 16 residues. The germline gives CDR1 SGHRS, CDR2 YFSETQ. V lost 4 bases, J lost 2 bases, and 16 bases lay in between. The entry originates in a study of blood T cell repertoires in COVID-19. The wider study: Samples of COVID-19 (acute and convalescent) were obtained from the United States, Italy and Spain.

The repertoire was sequenced with immunoSEQ multiplex PCR; TCRdb's copy has only in-frame clones and lacks some. The sample gives roughly 250,000 clones, roughly 91% of which show up once; 0.99% is in the top ten. The clonotype originates from a woman aged 40 to 50 who had recovered from COVID-19. Sequenced input: peripheral blood. V and J are TRBV5-1 and TRBJ2-1, with no clear D. The CDR3, as DNA: TGCGCCAGCAGCCCCCTGGCGGCCCCGGCCTACAATGAGCAGTTCTTC. It yields the protein CASSPLAAPAYNEQFF.